Listed below are T cell receptor beta chains from one sample, sequenced in a study of T-cell memory formation after mild COVID-19. TCRdb re-analysed the 5' RACE reads in MiXCR, keeping a single row per CDR3 protein. The table has 300,000 to 350,000 distinct CDR3 sequences, around 15% seen once. Sequenced sample: PBMCs or a T cell subset sorted from them (not recorded which). The receptor source for this set is a man younger than 35 who had mild COVID-19 (a few samples of this study predate the infection). Cell type and time point are not known. Each CDR3 is given with its conserved first and last residue. The D gene is left open where the match is weak. Clone size is stated in some rows and not others, as once, few, many or a class when expanded.

clone_size: NA; j_call: TRBJ1-2; d_call: TRBD1; v_call: TRBV4-3; cdr3_aa: CASSQDSGTGYGYTF; cdr3_nt: TGCGCCAGCAGCCAAGATTCCGGGACAGGGTATGGCTACACCTTC
clone_size: few; j_call: TRBJ2-1; d_call: NA; v_call: TRBV19; cdr3_aa: CASSIEYSYNEQFF; cdr3_nt: TGTGCCAGTAGTATAGAGTACTCCTACAATGAGCAGTTCTTC
clone_size: many; j_call: TRBJ2-1; d_call: TRBD1; v_call: TRBV12-3/TRBV12-4; cdr3_aa: CASRTGTGSSYNEQFF; cdr3_nt: TGTGCCAGCAGAACCGGGACAGGGAGCTCCTACAATGAGCAGTTCTTC
clone_size: many; j_call: TRBJ2-2; d_call: TRBD2; v_call: TRBV7-8; cdr3_aa: CASSLRGGITGELFF; cdr3_nt: TGTGCCAGCAGCTTGCGGGGGGGAATCACCGGGGAGCTGTTTTTT
clone_size: many; j_call: TRBJ2-3; d_call: NA; v_call: TRBV4-2; cdr3_aa: CASSQEDGAIGTDTQYF; cdr3_nt: TGTGCCAGCAGCCAAGAGGATGGGGCCATCGGCACAGATACGCAGTATTTT
clone_size: NA; j_call: TRBJ2-2; d_call: NA; v_call: TRBV7-9; cdr3_aa: CASGPLGELFF; cdr3_nt: TGTGCCAGCGGCCCTCTGGGGGAGCTGTTTTTT
clone_size: NA; j_call: TRBJ2-4; d_call: NA; v_call: TRBV2; cdr3_aa: CASSPPTWGIQYF; cdr3_nt: TGTGCCAGCAGTCCTCCCACGTGGGGCATTCAGTACTTC
clone_size: many; j_call: TRBJ2-6; d_call: NA; v_call: TRBV6-6; cdr3_aa: CASSRGSGANVLTF; cdr3_nt: TGTGCCAGCAGCCGTGGATCTGGGGCCAACGTCCTGACTTTC
clone_size: few; j_call: TRBJ2-5; d_call: TRBD2; v_call: TRBV6-1; cdr3_aa: CASQRGTAGETQYF; cdr3_nt: TGTGCCAGCCAGCGGGGGACCGCGGGGGAGACCCAGTACTTC
clone_size: NA; j_call: TRBJ2-1; d_call: NA; v_call: TRBV7-9; cdr3_aa: CASSLRVLDEQFF; cdr3_nt: TGTGCCAGCAGCTTAAGGGTTTTAGATGAGCAGTTCTTC
clone_size: few; j_call: TRBJ1-1; d_call: TRBD1; v_call: TRBV5-1; cdr3_aa: CASSRDRGATEAFF; cdr3_nt: TGCGCCAGCAGCCGAGACAGGGGCGCTACTGAAGCTTTCTTT
clone_size: few; j_call: TRBJ1-6; d_call: TRBD1; v_call: TRBV11-2; cdr3_aa: CASGTGVASPLHF; cdr3_nt: TGTGCCAGCGGGACAGGGGTTGCCTCACCCCTCCACTTT
clone_size: few; j_call: TRBJ2-5; d_call: TRBD2; v_call: TRBV12-3/TRBV12-4; cdr3_aa: CATSLGLAGGLGETQYF; cdr3_nt: TGTGCCACCTCGTTGGGACTAGCGGGGGGGCTCGGGGAGACCCAGTACTTC
clone_size: few; j_call: TRBJ2-2; d_call: TRBD1; v_call: TRBV7-2; cdr3_aa: CASSSADRGLTGELFF; cdr3_nt: TGTGCCAGCAGCTCAGCCGACAGGGGGCTGACCGGGGAGCTGTTTTTT
clone_size: NA; j_call: TRBJ2-3; d_call: NA; v_call: TRBV7-2; cdr3_aa: CATLRPGGTDTQYF; cdr3_nt: TGTGCCACCCTCAGGCCGGGTGGCACAGATACGCAGTATTTT